The source of this T cell receptor (beta chain) is a study of CXCR3-negative and CXCR3-positive naive CD8 T cells. The CDR3 has 15 amino acids. Germline CDR1 SQVTM, CDR2 ANQGSEA. The method, 5' RACE with UMI labels, was used to prepare the TRB cDNA libraries. TCRdb reprocessed the 5' RACE reads and reports one entry per CDR3 protein, with no DNA. Here the sample table reports about 92,000 distinct CDR3 sequences. The gene calls are TRBV29-1 and TRBJ2-2. The source of this sequence is a human donor in good health. Some clones in this sample may be carry-over from other donors' samples. The sequencing input was naive CXCR3- CD8+ T cells from blood. Subset meaning: CD45RO-CCR7+CD27+CD95- naive CD8+ T cells lacking CXCR3 (TNR3-). CDR3 loop: CSVLMVASGTGELFF.